A selection of T cell receptor beta chains follows, all from one sample in a study of long-term antiretroviral therapy in people with HIV. Profiling relied on immunoSEQ multiplex PCR, and the TCRdb table lists in-frame clones only, not all of them. The sample carries approximately 23,000 clones, more than 80% recorded once. The sample here was unsorted PBMCs, taken roughly 5.9 years after starting antiretroviral therapy. Every receptor here comes from a man between 25 and 39 years old with HIV. Both conserved end residues are part of each CDR3.

V gene	J gene	CDR3 protein
TRBV6-6	TRBJ2-1	CASSRTGINEQFF
TRBV19	TRBJ1-2	CASSMASNYGYTF
TRBV19	TRBJ1-5	CASSIGNGLINQPQHF
TRBV19	TRBJ1-6	CASGGGRDENSPLHF
TRBV7-9	TRBJ2-7	CASSPPHLAGVGNEQYF
TRBV27	TRBJ1-6	CASLSYGGRNSPLHF
TRBV5-4	TRBJ2-7	CASSAPPGPSSYEQYF
TRBV5-6	TRBJ1-1	CASSSLLTGTGGSTEAFF
TRBV7-2	TRBJ1-5	CASSLFDGEGPQHF
TRBV4-3	NA	CASSQVAGGGSYEQYF
TRBV9	TRBJ2-7	CASSAVTSFEDEQYF
TRBV11-3	TRBJ2-1	CASSTPWAGRAQEDNEQFF
TRBV5-1	TRBJ1-2	CASSLDGGFYGYTF
TRBV4-2	TRBJ1-3	CASSHDWALSGNTIYF
TRBV29-1	TRBJ1-2	CSVEDLDRGPLFYGYTF
TRBV7-2	TRBJ1-1	CASSLVSANTEAFF
TRBV7-9	TRBJ1-6	CASSFGQDNSPLHF
TRBV4-3	TRBJ2-1	CASSFEGGEQFF
TRBV20-1	TRBJ2-5	CSAPWLETQYF
TRBV6-1	TRBJ2-5	CASSAPAGGPTTQYF
TRBV7-2	TRBJ2-7	CASSLGWGPSYEQYF
TRBV7-8	TRBJ1-2	CASSLYGASGGSYTF
TRBV28	TRBJ1-4	CASSRTTGTANEKLFF
TRBV9	TRBJ2-1	CASSDNLSGGSSYNEQFF
TRBV6-4	TRBJ2-3	CASSELGAFKGTQYF
TRBV18	TRBJ2-7	CASSPPGNSYEQYF
TRBV7-6	TRBJ1-5	CASSFTGGNQPQHF
TRBV10-3	TRBJ2-3	CAISESGLAGTDTQYF
TRBV7-9	TRBJ1-3	CASSSNTHISGNTIYF
TRBV7-2	TRBJ2-4	CASSPSRVGLAKNIQYF
TRBV7-2	TRBJ2-7	CASSILRERLYF
TRBV9	TRBJ1-3	CASSDSGSGNTIYF